This T cell receptor beta chain was identified during a study of long-term antiretroviral therapy in people with HIV. Study outcomes and limitations: Repertoires looked antigen-experienced, with only a slight naive shift after ART. Diversity went up after ART and still fell short of transplant donor controls.

With respect to this clone: What it binds is not known.

Assay version v3.0 of immunoSEQ was used, and it was run at survey level. Per-sample targets for sequencing were roughly 40,000-50,000 T-cell genomes. Some clones are missing from TCRdb's copy, which holds only in-frame ones; the method was immunoSEQ multiplex PCR. The table records about 33,000 clones, about 83% of them present only once. CDR3 length equals 16 residues. CDR1 is SEHNR, CDR2 FQNEAQ, per germline (reference sequence). Trimming at V came to 5 bases and at J to 8 bases, leaving 13 bases not matched to a gene. V gene TRBV7-9 combines with J gene TRBJ2-1, with 9 bases lining up with TRBD1. This receptor was identified in a woman aged 45-65 years with HIV. Here the sequenced sample was unsorted PBMCs, taken 2 years after starting antiretroviral therapy. The CDR3 DNA follows: TGTGCCAGCAGCAATTCCCGGGACAGGGTGAACTATGAGCAGTTCTTC. This gives the protein CASSNSRDRVNYEQFF. The whole variable domain, filled in from reference TRBV7-9 and TRBJ2-1, reads DTGVSQNPRHKITKRGQNVTFRCDPISEHNRLYWYRQTLGQGPEFLTYFQNEAQLEKSRLLSDRFSAERPKGSFSTLEIQRTEQGDSAMYLCASSNSRDRVNYEQFFGPGTRLTVL.